One and the same sample provided the 13 T cell receptor beta chains below, sequenced in a study of blood T cell repertoires in COVID-19. Method: immunoSEQ multiplex PCR; TCRdb's copy keeps in-frame clones and lacks some. The sample lists tens of thousands of clones, about 86% seen once, with approximately 3.7% in the top ten. The source material was peripheral blood. Every receptor here comes from a man aged 45-60 years with acute or convalescent COVID-19.

This clone showed up just once. The chain is built from TRBV7-9 and TRBJ2-7; 10 bases align to TRBD1. The germline V gene encodes CDR1 SEHNR and CDR2 FQNEAQ (reference sequence). This CDR3 contains 16 residues. V gave up 0 bases and J gave up 3 bases; unmatched junction bases: 5. The CDR3 spells CASSLATGTGDYEQYF. CDR3 nucleotides: TGTGCCAGCAGCTTAGCAACCGGGACAGGGGACTACGAGCAGTACTTC.

This clone was counted a few times. The rearrangement links TRBV7-6 to TRBJ1-1; maybe TRBD1 (6 bases). From germline, CDR1 is SGHVS and CDR2 FNYEAQ. Trimming stripped 5 bases from V and 3 bases from J, with 31 bases between. The length of the CDR3 is 20 residues. The CDR3 sequence is CASSLLRRTETLRMDTEAFF. The CDR3, as DNA: TGTGCCAGCAGCCTCCTCAGGCGGACAGAGACTTTAAGGATGGACACTGAAGCTTTCTTT.

This rearrangement joins TRBV10-3 to TRBJ2-3, with a weak D call TRBD2 (6 bases). The germline V gene encodes CDR1 ENHRY and CDR2 SYGVKD. The V gene lost 5 bases and the J gene lost 2 bases, with 20 bases spanning the gap. The CDR3 length is 17 residues. The CDR3 sequence: CAISSLSTRGATDTQYF. CDR3 DNA: TGTGCCATCAGTTCACTGTCGACTAGAGGCGCCACAGATACGCAGTATTTT.

The chain carries TRBV3-1 (or the pseudogene TRBV3-2) and TRBJ1-2; possibly TRBD1 for D (5 bases). This CDR3 is 14 amino acids long. Germline loops: CDR1 LGHDT, CDR2 YNNKEL (reference sequence). V shed 4 bases and J shed 5 bases, with 14 bases lying between them. The CDR3 DNA reads as TGTGCCAGCAGCCCCCTCCACCAGGGTTATGGCTACACCTTC. Amino acid sequence: CASSPLHQGYGYTF.

This rearrangement joins TRBV5-1 to TRBJ1-6; TRBD1 aligns across 7 bases. Germline CDR1 and CDR2: SGHRS and YFSETQ. Trimming cost V 4 bases and J 7 bases; bases outside gene matches: 8. The CDR3 runs 15 residues. CDR3 in DNA: TGCGCCAGCAGCGTAGGAAAGGGGGCGAATTCACCCCTCCACTTT. Translated: CASSVGKGANSPLHF.

This sequence joins TRBV6-5 and TRBJ1-2; 8 bases align to TRBD1. Germline CDR1 is MNHEY and CDR2 is SVGAGI. The junction had 11 bases not matched to a gene; V was cut back by 6 bases and J by 5 bases. The CDR3 sequence is 15 residues long. The CDR3 spells CASRAGGGTTYGYTF. CDR3 in DNA: TGTGCCAGCAGGGCAGGGGGCGGTACAACTTATGGCTACACCTTC.

This chain uses TRBV27 with TRBJ2-1, with 7 bases lining up with TRBD2. Germline V gives CDR1 MNHEY, CDR2 SMNVEV (reference sequence). This CDR3 comprises 15 residues. The junction had 17 bases not matched to a gene; V was cut back by 5 bases and J by 13 bases. The CDR3 DNA follows: TGTGCCAGCAGTGATCGGGGACTAAATGAGAGGGAACAGTTCTTC. Translating gives CASSDRGLNEREQFF.

DNA for the CDR3: TGTGCCAGCAGTGAAGGGTCCGGGACAGGGCACGAAAAACTGTTTTTT. It specifies CASSEGSGTGHEKLFF. The chain uses TRBV6-1 and TRBJ1-4; TRBD1 aligns across 9 bases. CDR1 and CDR2 (germline): MNHNS, SASEGT. The CDR3 runs to 16 residues. J lost 8 bases, V lost 1 base, and 8 bases had no gene match.

The chain has TRBV4-2 and TRBJ2-3, with a possible D match to TRBD2 (6 bases). Germline V gene lookup returns CDR1 LGHNA and CDR2 YNFKEQ. V lost 4 bases and J lost 0, with 23 bases in between. This CDR3 is built from 19 residues. In DNA, the CDR3 is TGTGCCAGCAGCCCCCAGAGTGGGGGGTCCTACCCAAGCACAGATACGCAGTATTTT. This gives the protein CASSPQSGGSYPSTDTQYF.

J is TRBJ1-2 and V is TRBV28; TRBD1 agrees at 7 bases. Germline V gene data show CDR1 as MDHEN and CDR2 as SYDVKM. CDR3 length: 16 residues. Germline trimming cut 7 bases from V and 4 bases from J; bases unmatched to any gene: 15. CDR3 sequence: CASTAGHRGPFYGYTF. CDR3 bases: TGTGCCAGCACGGCGGGCCACAGGGGTCCTTTCTATGGCTACACCTTC.

The chain combines TRBV29-1 with TRBJ2-7; 9 nucleotides agree with TRBD2. Germline CDR1 is SQVTM and CDR2 is ANQGSEA. Losses at the gene ends were 5 bases for V and 5 bases for J; bases not matched to a gene: 7. CDR3 length equals 13 residues. The CDR3 region is CSVSWTSEDEQYF. The DNA for the CDR3 is TGCAGCGTTTCGTGGACTAGCGAGGACGAGCAGTACTTC.

The V gene is TRBV19, the J gene TRBJ2-5; D may be TRBD2 (5 bases). There are 17 residues in the CDR3. Germline loops: CDR1 LNHDA, CDR2 SQIVND (reference sequence). Trimming removed 1 base from V and 1 base from J, with 16 bases in between. CDR3 sequence (DNA): TGTGCCAGTAGTATAGGGCCCTCTCCCGGAGGCCAAGAGACCCAGTACTTC. Its translation: CASSIGPSPGGQETQYF.

The chain joins TRBV9 to TRBJ1-1; 8 bases are a match to TRBD1. V lost 0 bases to trimming and J lost 1 base; unmatched junction nucleotides: 8. Germline CDR1 and CDR2: SGDLS and YYNGEE. This CDR3 has 17 residues. The CDR3 reads CASSVADRVGRNTEAFF. In DNA form, the CDR3 reads TGTGCCAGCAGCGTAGCGGACAGGGTCGGGCGGAACACTGAAGCTTTCTTT.